Listed here are 20 T cell receptor beta chains from one sample, sequenced in a study of blood T cell repertoires in COVID-19. The protocol was immunoSEQ multiplex PCR, while the TCRdb copy is restricted to in-frame clones and leaves out a portion. The profile covers roughly 74,000 clones, with around nine tenths appearing a single time and around 2.8% taken by the ten largest. Sequences were obtained from peripheral blood. Receptors were obtained from a man in his 70s with active or convalescent COVID-19.

The V call is TRBV7-9, the J call TRBJ2-1; the D is unclear. The CDR3 consists of 14 residues. CDR1 and CDR2 (germline): SEHNR, FQNEAQ (reference sequence). V dropped 5 bases and J dropped 9 bases, with 17 bases sitting between them. CDR3 sequence: CASSPTSSEAEQFF. The CDR3 DNA is TGTGCCAGCAGCCCGACCTCGTCCGAGGCTGAGCAGTTCTTC.

V usage is TRBV3-1 (or the pseudogene TRBV3-2) and J usage is TRBJ2-3, with 8 positions matching TRBD2. This CDR3 region has 15 residues. Unmatched junction bases numbered 7, after V lost 4 bases and J lost 4 bases. Per the germline V gene, CDR1 is LGHDT and CDR2 is YNNKEL (reference sequence). The CDR3 region is CASSRSSGAADTQYF. Written as DNA, the CDR3 is TGTGCCAGCAGCCGGAGTAGCGGGGCGGCAGATACGCAGTATTTT.

This clone was observed a few times. J is TRBJ2-2 and V is TRBV10-1; no clear D gene. There are 13 residues in the CDR3. V was pared by 0 bases and J by 4 bases, with 3 bases between. The germline gives CDR1 WNHNN, CDR2 SYGVQD (reference sequence). The CDR3 is CASSESGTGELFF. CDR3 nucleotide sequence: TGCGCCAGCAGTGAGTCCGGCACCGGGGAGCTGTTTTTT.

The chain joins TRBV15 to TRBJ1-1; a weak D match, TRBD1 (5 bases). The CDR3 is made up of 12 amino acids. Germline values: CDR1 LNHNV, CDR2 YYDKDF (reference sequence). V shed 1 base and J shed 9 bases, with 9 bases lying between them. The CDR3 nucleotides are TGTGCCACCAGCAGAGGCAGGGCCAAAGCTTTCTTT. As protein: CATSRGRAKAFF. The full variable domain, rest sourced from reference TRBV15 and TRBJ1-1, is DAMVIQNPRYQVTQFGKPVTLSCSQTLNHNVMYWYQQKSSQAPKLLFHYYDKDFNNEADTPDNFQSRRPNTSFCFLDIRSPGLGDTAMYLCATSRGRAKAFFGQGTRLTVV.

The V call is TRBV28, the J call TRBJ1-3; D gene ambiguous. Germline V gives CDR1 MDHEN, CDR2 SYDVKM. CDR3 length: 12 amino acids. The V and J ends lost 7 bases and 7 bases respectively, with 11 bases between them. The CDR3 sequence: CASIQSPNTIYF. The CDR3 DNA reads as TGTGCCAGCATACAGTCACCCAACACCATATATTTT.

This clone turned up a few times. This chain joins TRBV4-1 and TRBJ1-6; 8 positions match TRBD1. V shed 2 bases, J shed 8 bases, and the junction held 8 bases outside the gene matches. The V gene's germline CDR1 is MGHRA and CDR2 YSYEKL. This CDR3 is built from 16 residues. DNA for the CDR3: TGCGCCAGCAGCCAAACTCCGGGACAGGTTTATTCACCCCTCCACTTT. This encodes CASSQTPGQVYSPLHF.

The rearrangement uses TRBV6-1 and TRBJ2-7, with 9 bases identical to TRBD1. Germline assignment: CDR1 MNHNS and CDR2 SASEGT. The CDR3 has 16 amino acids. V lost 0 bases to trimming and J lost 1 base; unmatched junction nucleotides: 4. CDR3 in DNA: TGTGCCAGCAGTGAAGCGTCGGGACAGGGATCCTACGAGCAGTACTTC. Translated: CASSEASGQGSYEQYF.

The chain uses TRBV10-3 and TRBJ1-2; D possibly corresponds to TRBD1 (6 bases). The V end was cut by 11 bases, the J end by 4 bases, with 20 bases between. This CDR3 contains 14 residues. Germline V lookup: CDR1 ENHRY, CDR2 SYGVKD. CDR3 nucleotides: TGTGCCTCGTCCTCAGGGGACCTTAGCTATGGCTACACCTTC. Translation gives CASSSGDLSYGYTF.

The CDR3 DNA reads as TGTGCCAGCAGCCCCTTTGGGCTAGCGCTCCTGTCAGATACGCAGTATTTT. Its translation: CASSPFGLALLSDTQYF. This chain connects TRBV14 to TRBJ2-3, with D maybe TRBD2 (6 bases). The germline V gene encodes CDR1 SGHDN and CDR2 FVKESK. Between the trimmed V and J ends, which lost 4 bases and 4 bases, there was a span of 21 bases. The CDR3 has 17 amino acids.

This chain uses TRBV28 with TRBJ2-2, with D possibly being TRBD2 (6 bases). The CDR3 covers 14 residues. Germline-derived CDR1 and CDR2 are MDHEN and SYDVKM. Trimming stripped 6 bases from V and 4 bases from J, with 12 bases between. The CDR3 nucleotides are TGTGCCAGCAGCTCGGGACTTGTCACCGGGGAGCTGTTTTTT. Translation gives CASSSGLVTGELFF.

The chain is built from TRBV7-6 and TRBJ2-1; TRBD2 matches at 12 bases. Germline assignment: CDR1 SGHVS and CDR2 FNYEAQ. V was pared by 4 bases and J by 0 bases, with 10 bases of the junction left unmatched. This CDR3 comprises 19 residues. The CDR3 sequence is CASSSPTSGRTSSYNEQFF. As DNA, the CDR3 is TGTGCCAGCAGCTCACCGACTAGCGGGAGAACTTCCTCCTACAATGAGCAGTTCTTC.

CDR3 DNA: TGCGCCAGCAGGAGTGGCCTAGCGGGAGTTGGGGAGACCCAGTACTTC. Its translation is CASRSGLAGVGETQYF. V gene TRBV5-1 combines with J gene TRBJ2-5; 10 positions match TRBD2. J was trimmed by 5 bases and V by 5 bases; bases with no gene match: 12. This CDR3 spans 16 amino acids. The germline V gene encodes CDR1 SGHRS and CDR2 YFSETQ. Full variable domain (missing parts from reference TRBV5-1 and TRBJ2-5): KAGVTQTPRYLIKTRGQQVTLSCSPISGHRSVSWYQQTPGQGLQFLFEYFSETQRNKGNFPGRFSGRQFSNSRSEMNVSTLELGDSALYLCASRSGLAGVGETQYFGPGTRLLVL.

The chain recombines TRBV11-2 with TRBJ2-5; 15 bases are a match to TRBD2. With V trimmed by 0 bases and J by 6 bases, 2 bases remained unmatched. There are 16 residues in the CDR3. Germline CDR1 reads SGHAT; CDR2 reads FQNNGV. The CDR3 DNA is TGTGCCAGCAGCTTAGATGGGACTAGCGGGAGGCAGACCCAGTACTTC. It codes for CASSLDGTSGRQTQYF.

The genes are TRBV29-1 and TRBJ2-3; D might be TRBD1 (7 bases). The V end lost 3 bases, the J end lost 4 bases, and 11 bases lay between the germline ends. CDR3 size: 13 residues. Germline V gene data show CDR1 as SQVTM and CDR2 as ANQGSEA. CDR3 sequence reads: CSVDRGEPDTQYF. CDR3 in DNA: TGCAGCGTTGACAGGGGGGAACCAGATACGCAGTATTTT.

The chain combines TRBV27 with TRBJ1-2; 8 bases map to TRBD1. The CDR3 spans 15 residues. Germline V CDR1 and CDR2: MNHEY, SMNVEV (reference sequence). The V gene end was trimmed by 3 bases and the J gene end by 4 bases; junction bases not matched to a gene: 7. The CDR3 DNA sequence: TGTGCCAGCAGTTTGGCGGCAGGGGGCAGCTATGGCTACACCTTC. Encoded protein: CASSLAAGGSYGYTF.

The chain couples TRBV6-4 to TRBJ1-5, with 8 bases that match TRBD1. There are 16 residues in the CDR3. V trimming: 6 bases; J trimming: 7 bases; junction bases outside the gene matches: 14. Per the germline V gene, CDR1 is MRHNA and CDR2 is SNTAGT. CDR3 coding DNA: TGTGCCAGCAGGCATACTCCAGGGGGCGTCGGACAGCCCCAGCATTTT. Protein sequence: CASRHTPGGVGQPQHF.

The genes are TRBV11-1 and TRBJ1-3; D uncertain. The CDR3 spans 14 residues. V gave up 5 bases and J gave up 4 bases, with 12 bases separating them. Germline V CDR1 and CDR2: SGHAT, FQDESV (reference sequence). The CDR3 protein is CASSIRSSGNTIYF. CDR3 nucleotide sequence: TGTGCCAGCAGCATTAGGAGCTCCGGAAACACCATATATTTT.

This chain uses TRBV2 with TRBJ2-6; D not resolved. Per the germline V gene, CDR1 is SNHLY and CDR2 is FYNNEI. Trimming pared 6 bases from V and 0 bases from J, leaving 9 bases between. CDR3 length: 15 amino acids. This chain's CDR3 is CASSQRSSGANVLTF. The CDR3 DNA reads TGTGCCAGCAGCCAGAGGAGCTCTGGGGCCAACGTCCTGACTTTC.

This clone has just one count. The chain combines TRBV28 with TRBJ2-2; 10 bases map to TRBD1. CDR1 is MDHEN, CDR2 SYDVKM, per germline. This CDR3 region has 17 residues. J lost 3 bases, V lost 3 bases, and 7 bases had no gene match. CDR3 protein: CASSFSGTGVHTGELFF. The CDR3 DNA reads TGTGCCAGCAGTTTTTCCGGGACAGGGGTACACACCGGGGAGCTGTTTTTT.

By share, this clone ranks as large. CDR3 DNA sequence: TGTGCCAGCAGCTTAGGGGGGCGAAATACGCAGTATTTT. Its translation: CASSLGGRNTQYF. This chain links TRBV7-2 with TRBJ2-3; D perhaps matches TRBD1 (6 bases). V lost 1 base and J lost 7, with 9 bases in between. Germline CDR1 SGHTA, CDR2 FQGNSA. The CDR3 runs to 13 residues.